What follows are 4 T cell receptor beta chains derived from one specimen sequenced in a study of CXCR3-negative and CXCR3-positive naive CD8 T cells. UMI-labeled TRB cDNA libraries were prepared by 5' RACE. TCRdb derives one entry per CDR3 protein from the 5' RACE reads, leaving out DNA. This sample's clone table lists 100,000 to 150,000 distinct CDR3 sequences. Sequenced sample: naive CXCR3- CD8+ T cells from blood. As to subset: CD45RO-CCR7+CD27+CD95- naive CD8+ T cells lacking CXCR3 (TNR3-). The receptors here all came from a human donor in good health. Some clones in this sample may be carry-over from other donors' samples.

The rearrangement joins TRBV7-9 to TRBJ2-1; without DNA, the TCRdb call of TRBD1 cannot be checked. Germline CDR1 reads SEHNR; CDR2 reads FQNEAQ (reference sequence). The CDR3 totals 12 residues. This CDR3 is CASSAGGNEQFF.

The chain combines TRBV5-5 with TRBJ1-5. Germline V lookup: CDR1 SGHKS, CDR2 YYEKEE (reference sequence). The length of the CDR3 is 18 residues. This chain's CDR3 is CASSLTPRGWSNDQPQHF. The entire variable domain, with the rest obtained from reference TRBV5-5 and TRBJ1-5, is as follows: DAGVTQSPTHLIKTRGQQVTLRCSPISGHKSVSWYQQVLGQGPQFIFQYYEKEERGRGNFPDRFSARQFPNYSSELNVNALLLGDSALYLCASSLTPRGWSNDQPQHFGDGTRLSIL.

The gene calls are TRBV20-1 and TRBJ1-2. The CDR3 is 14 residues long. CDR1 and CDR2 from the germline V gene are DFQATT and SNEGSKA (reference sequence). The chain's CDR3 is CSARDQLSGSGYTF.

The rearrangement uses TRBV7-6 and TRBJ1-1. The CDR3 spans 13 residues. The germline V gene encodes CDR1 SGHVS and CDR2 FNYEAQ. The CDR3 loop reads CASSPTQNTEAFF.